This T cell receptor beta chain was retrieved from a study of preoperative IRX-2 immunotherapy in early breast cancer. Assay used: immunoSEQ multiplex PCR; TCRdb lists only in-frame clones, some missing. The sample lists around 30,000 clones, 82% occurring once. The treatment denotes: preoperative locoregional IRX-2 cytokine immunotherapy. This phase Ib study tested locoregional IRX-2 cytokine immunotherapy given before surgery. The CDR3 contains 14 residues. Trimming left V 6 bases short and J 2 bases short, with 13 bases between. Germline-derived CDR1 and CDR2 are SGHVT and SQSDAQ. The receptor comes from a human donor with breast cancer. This sample was gathered from a patient treated with IRX-2 immunotherapy. This chain links TRBV7-4 with TRBJ1-1; tentatively, D is TRBD1 (5 bases). Here the CDR3 DNA reads TGTGCCAGCAGATCGGGGGTACCTAACACTGAAGCTTTCTTT. Translation gives CASRSGVPNTEAFF.